The source of this T cell receptor (beta chain) is a study of Ad26.COV2.S vaccination and SARS-CoV-2 variants. Treatment meaning: roughly 20 received Ad26.COV2.S at low or high dose, single or two shots; about 5 received placebo; per-sample allocation not given. Day 63 after the first injection of vaccine or placebo was the sampling time. Based in Boston, the donor was an adult of 18-55 years. It was Wuhan-strain SARS-CoV-2 spike that the Ad26 vaccine vector expressed. On this clone itself: Its antigen is currently unknown.

The assay was immunoSEQ multiplex PCR, and TCRdb's table has in-frame clones only and misses some. The table has 350,000 to 600,000 clones, 80% to 90% seen once; the top ten hold approximately 1.7%. Overall study findings and caveats: Analyses of TCR breadth and depth may have underestimated total T cell responses.

CDR3 length equals 14 residues. This receptor was taken from a person aged 18-65 years who received the Ad26.COV2.S COVID-19 vaccine or a placebo. The J gene is TRBJ2-7, the V gene TRBV12-2; the DNA was not used to check the table's D call, TRBD2. TRBV12-2 is an annotated pseudogene. The sequenced sample was peripheral blood, obtained in a trial of Ad26.COV2.S vaccine versus placebo. The chain's CDR3 is CASRAKRTEDEQYF. For the CDR3, the DNA is TGTGCAAGTCGCGCAAAACGGACGGAGGACGAGCAGTACTTC.